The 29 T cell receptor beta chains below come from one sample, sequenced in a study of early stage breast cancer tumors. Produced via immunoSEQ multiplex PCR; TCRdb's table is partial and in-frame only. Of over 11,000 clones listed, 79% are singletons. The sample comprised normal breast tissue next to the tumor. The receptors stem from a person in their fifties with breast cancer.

CDR3 nucleotide sequence: TGTGCCACCAGTCGGGACTATACGAACACCGGGGAGCTGTTTTTT. Translation gives CATSRDYTNTGELFF. V is TRBV13 and J is TRBJ2-2; TRBD2 matches 7 bases. This CDR3 spans 15 amino acids. Germline values: CDR1 PRHDT, CDR2 FYEKMQ (reference sequence). The J segment lost 0 bases and the V segment lost 10 bases, leaving 8 bases of the junction unmatched.

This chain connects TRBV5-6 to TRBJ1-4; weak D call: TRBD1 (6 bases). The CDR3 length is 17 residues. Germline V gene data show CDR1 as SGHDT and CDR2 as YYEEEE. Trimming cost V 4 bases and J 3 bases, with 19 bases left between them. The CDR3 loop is CASSVVGGGGPNEKLFF. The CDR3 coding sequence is TGTGCCAGCAGCGTCGTCGGGGGTGGGGGCCCTAATGAAAAACTGTTTTTT.

CDR3 sequence reads: CASSLSSPGRYGYTF. As DNA, the CDR3 is TGTGCCAGCAGTTTATCGAGTCCGGGGCGCTATGGCTACACCTTC. The chain links TRBV27 to TRBJ1-2; TRBD1 is a possible D gene (5 bases). Germline CDR1 and CDR2: MNHEY and SMNVEV (reference sequence). V shed 0 bases and J shed 4 bases, with 12 bases lying between them. The CDR3 has 15 amino acids.

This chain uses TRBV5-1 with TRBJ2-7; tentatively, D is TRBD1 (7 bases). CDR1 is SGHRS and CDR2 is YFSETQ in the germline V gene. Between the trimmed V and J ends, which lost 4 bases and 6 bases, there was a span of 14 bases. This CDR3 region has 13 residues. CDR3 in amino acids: CASSRQGLPEQYF. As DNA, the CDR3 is TGCGCCAGCAGCCGACAGGGACTCCCCGAGCAGTACTTC.

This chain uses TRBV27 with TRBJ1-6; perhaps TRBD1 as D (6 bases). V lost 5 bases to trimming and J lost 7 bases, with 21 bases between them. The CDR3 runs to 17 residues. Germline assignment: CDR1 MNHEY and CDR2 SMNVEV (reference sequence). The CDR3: CASSKELGGRGNSPLHF. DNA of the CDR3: TGTGCCAGCAGTAAAGAATTGGGGGGGCGGGGGAATTCACCCCTCCACTTT.

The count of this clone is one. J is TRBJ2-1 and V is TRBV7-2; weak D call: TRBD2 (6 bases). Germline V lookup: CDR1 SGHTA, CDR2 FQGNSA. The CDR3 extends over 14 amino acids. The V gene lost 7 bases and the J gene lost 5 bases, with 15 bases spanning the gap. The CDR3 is CASKPGRGHNEQFF. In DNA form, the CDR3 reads TGTGCCAGCAAACCCGGGCGGGGCCACAATGAGCAGTTCTTC.

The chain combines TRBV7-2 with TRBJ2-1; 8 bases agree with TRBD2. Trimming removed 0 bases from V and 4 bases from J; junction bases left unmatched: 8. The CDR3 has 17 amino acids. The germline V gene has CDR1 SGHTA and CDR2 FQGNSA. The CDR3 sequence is CASSLAFGGLGYNEQFF. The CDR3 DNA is TGTGCCAGCAGCTTAGCGTTCGGGGGACTAGGTTACAATGAGCAGTTCTTC.

The CDR3 sequence: CASSQGSPGANVLTF. Written as DNA, the CDR3 is TGTGCCAGCAGCCAAGGAAGCCCTGGGGCCAACGTCCTGACTTTC. The gene calls are TRBV4-2 and TRBJ2-6, with no clear D. The CDR3 length is 15 residues. The V end lost 1 base, the J end lost 2 bases, and 6 bases lay between the germline ends. The germline V gene has CDR1 LGHNA and CDR2 YNFKEQ.

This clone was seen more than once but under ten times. For the CDR3, the DNA is TGTGCCAGCAGCCGGCTTGCTGACAGGGAGAACACCGGGGAGCTGTTTTTT. Translation: CASSRLADRENTGELFF. The chain uses TRBV7-3 and TRBJ2-2; 7 nucleotides line up with TRBD1. Germline V gives CDR1 SGHTA, CDR2 FQGTGA. This CDR3 spans 17 amino acids. V lost 5 bases and J lost 1; bases outside the gene matches: 10.

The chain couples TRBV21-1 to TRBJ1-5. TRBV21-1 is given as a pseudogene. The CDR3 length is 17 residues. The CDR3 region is CASIQGPSRYSNQPQHF. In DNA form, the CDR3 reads TGTGCCAGCATCCAAGGACCGTCACGATATAGCAATCAGCCCCAGCATTTT.

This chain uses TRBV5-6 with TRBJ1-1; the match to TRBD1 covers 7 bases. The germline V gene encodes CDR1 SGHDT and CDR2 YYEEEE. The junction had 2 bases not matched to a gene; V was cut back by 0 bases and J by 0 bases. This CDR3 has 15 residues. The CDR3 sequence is CASSLEGQLNTEAFF. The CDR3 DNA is TGTGCCAGCAGCTTGGAGGGACAGCTGAACACTGAAGCTTTCTTT. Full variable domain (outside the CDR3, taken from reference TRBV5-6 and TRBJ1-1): DAGVTQSPTHLIKTRGQQVTLRCSPKSGHDTVSWYQQALGQGPQFIFQYYEEEERQRGNFPDRFSGHQFPNYSSELNVNALLLGDSALYLCASSLEGQLNTEAFFGQGTRLTVV.

CDR3 sequence (DNA): TGTGCCAGCAGAACCACAGGGGTCGGCACTGAAGCTTTCTTT. Its protein product is CASRTTGVGTEAFF. The J gene is TRBJ1-1, the V gene TRBV6-6; 7 bases align to TRBD1. CDR1 and CDR2 (germline): MNHNY, SVGAGI (reference sequence). V shed 6 bases, J shed 4 bases, and the junction held 8 bases outside the gene matches. The CDR3 is 14 residues long.

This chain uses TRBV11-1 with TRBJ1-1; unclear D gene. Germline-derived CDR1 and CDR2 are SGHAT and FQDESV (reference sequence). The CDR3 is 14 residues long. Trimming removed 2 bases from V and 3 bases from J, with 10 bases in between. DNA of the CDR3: TGTGCCAGCAGCTTACCGGGTGGATACACTGAAGCTTTCTTT. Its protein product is CASSLPGGYTEAFF.

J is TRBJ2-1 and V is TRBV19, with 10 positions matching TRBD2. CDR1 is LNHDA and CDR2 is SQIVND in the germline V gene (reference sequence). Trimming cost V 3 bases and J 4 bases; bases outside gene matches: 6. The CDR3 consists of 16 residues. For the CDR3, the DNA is TGTGCCAGTAGTATTGACAGGACTAGCGGTTACAATGAGCAGTTCTTC. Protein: CASSIDRTSGYNEQFF. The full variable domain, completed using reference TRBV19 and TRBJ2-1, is DGGITQSPKYLFRKEGQNVTLSCEQNLNHDAMYWYRQDPGQGLRLIYYSQIVNDFQKGDIAEGYSVSREKKESFPLTVTSAQKNPTAFYLCASSIDRTSGYNEQFFGPGTRLTVL.

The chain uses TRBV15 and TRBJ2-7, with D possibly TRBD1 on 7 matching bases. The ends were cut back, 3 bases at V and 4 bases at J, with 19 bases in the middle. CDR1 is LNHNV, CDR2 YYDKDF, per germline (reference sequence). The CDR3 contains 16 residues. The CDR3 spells CATSRQGGLPRYEQYF. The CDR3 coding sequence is TGTGCCACCAGCAGGCAGGGGGGTCTACCTCGGTACGAGCAGTACTTC.

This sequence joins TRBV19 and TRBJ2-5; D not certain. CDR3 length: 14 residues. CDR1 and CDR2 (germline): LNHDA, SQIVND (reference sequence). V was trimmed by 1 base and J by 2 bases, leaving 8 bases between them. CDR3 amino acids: CASSIGVTQETQYF. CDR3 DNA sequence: TGTGCCAGTAGTATAGGGGTGACTCAAGAGACCCAGTACTTC.

The DNA for the CDR3 is TGTGCCAGCAGTTCCCAGGGGGGGAGCTCCTACGAGCAGTACTTC. The encoded protein is CASSSQGGSSYEQYF. This rearrangement joins TRBV6-5 to TRBJ2-7; D tentatively reads TRBD1 or TRBD2 (7 bases each). The CDR3 extends over 15 amino acids. CDR1 is MNHEY and CDR2 is SVGAGI in the germline V gene. Between the trimmed V and J ends, which lost 4 bases and 0 bases, there was a span of 13 bases.

CDR3 nucleotides: TGTGCCATCAGCCCCCAGACAGGGGATGGCGGCACCGGGGAGCTGTTTTTT. It encodes CAISPQTGDGGTGELFF. The chain uses TRBV10-3 and TRBJ2-2; 8 nucleotides align to TRBD1. Trimming removed 6 bases from V and 4 bases from J; junction bases left unmatched: 13. Germline loops: CDR1 ENHRY, CDR2 SYGVKD. There are 17 residues in the CDR3.

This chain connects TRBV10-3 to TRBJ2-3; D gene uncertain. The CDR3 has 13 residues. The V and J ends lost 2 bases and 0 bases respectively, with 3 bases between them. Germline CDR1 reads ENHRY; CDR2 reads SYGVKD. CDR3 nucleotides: TGTGCCATCAGTGAGGGGAGCACAGATACGCAGTATTTT. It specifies CAISEGSTDTQYF.

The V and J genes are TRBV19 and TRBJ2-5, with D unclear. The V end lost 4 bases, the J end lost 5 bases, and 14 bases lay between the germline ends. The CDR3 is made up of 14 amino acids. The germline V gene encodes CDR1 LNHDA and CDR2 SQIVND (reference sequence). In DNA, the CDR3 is TGTGCCAGTAGTAGCCGGGCCACGAGGGAGACCCAGTACTTC. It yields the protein CASSSRATRETQYF. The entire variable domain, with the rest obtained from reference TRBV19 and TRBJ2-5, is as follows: DGGITQSPKYLFRKEGQNVTLSCEQNLNHDAMYWYRQDPGQGLRLIYYSQIVNDFQKGDIAEGYSVSREKKESFPLTVTSAQKNPTAFYLCASSSRATRETQYFGPGTRLLVL.

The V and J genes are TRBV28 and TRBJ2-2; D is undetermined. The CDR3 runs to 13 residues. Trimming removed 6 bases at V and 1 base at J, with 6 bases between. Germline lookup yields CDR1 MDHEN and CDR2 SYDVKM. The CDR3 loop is CASRPKNTGELFF. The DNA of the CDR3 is TGTGCCAGCAGGCCAAAGAACACCGGGGAGCTGTTTTTT.

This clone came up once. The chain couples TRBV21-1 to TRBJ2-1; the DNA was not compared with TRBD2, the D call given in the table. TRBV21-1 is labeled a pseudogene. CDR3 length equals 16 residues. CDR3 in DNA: TGTGCCAGCAGCAAACTGAGCGGGGGTAATCACAATGAGCAGTTCTTC. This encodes CASSKLSGGNHNEQFF.

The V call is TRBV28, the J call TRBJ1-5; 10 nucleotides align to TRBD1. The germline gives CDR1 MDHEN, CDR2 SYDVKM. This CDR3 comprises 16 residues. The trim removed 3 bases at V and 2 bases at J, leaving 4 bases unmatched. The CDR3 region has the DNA TGTGCCAGCAGTTTCCCAGGACAGGGGGGCAATCAGCCCCAGCATTTT. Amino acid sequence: CASSFPGQGGNQPQHF.

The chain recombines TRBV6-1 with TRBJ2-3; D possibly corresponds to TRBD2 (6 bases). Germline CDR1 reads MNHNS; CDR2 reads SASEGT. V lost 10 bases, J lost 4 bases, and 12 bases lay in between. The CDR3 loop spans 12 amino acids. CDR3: CATRERADTQYF. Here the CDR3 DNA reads TGTGCCACCCGCGAGCGGGCAGATACGCAGTATTTT.

CDR3 sequence reads: CASSQGQGRIPEAFF. CDR3 nucleotides: TGTGCCAGCAGCCAAGGACAGGGGAGGATCCCTGAAGCTTTCTTT. The V and J genes are TRBV4-2 and TRBJ1-1, with 8 bases fitting TRBD1. V dropped 1 base and J dropped 6; count of bases not matched to a gene: 7. The germline CDR1 and CDR2 sequences are LGHNA and YNFKEQ. CDR3 size: 15 residues.

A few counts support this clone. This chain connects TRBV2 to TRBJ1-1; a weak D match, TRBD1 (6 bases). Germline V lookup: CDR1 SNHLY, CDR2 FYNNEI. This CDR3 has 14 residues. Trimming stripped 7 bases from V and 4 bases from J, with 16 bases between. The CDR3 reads CASTTEGGGTEAFF. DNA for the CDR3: TGTGCCAGCACCACTGAGGGGGGAGGCACTGAAGCTTTCTTT.

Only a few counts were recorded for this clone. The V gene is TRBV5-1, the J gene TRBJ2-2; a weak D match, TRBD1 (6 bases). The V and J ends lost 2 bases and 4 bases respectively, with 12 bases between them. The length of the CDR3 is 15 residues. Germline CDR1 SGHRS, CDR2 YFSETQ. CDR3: CASSFPRGGTGELFF. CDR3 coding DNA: TGCGCCAGCAGCTTCCCCAGGGGCGGCACCGGGGAGCTGTTTTTT.

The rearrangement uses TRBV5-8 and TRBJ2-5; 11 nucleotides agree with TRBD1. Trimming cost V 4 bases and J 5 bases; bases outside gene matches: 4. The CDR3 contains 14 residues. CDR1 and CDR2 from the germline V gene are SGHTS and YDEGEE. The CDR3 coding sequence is TGTGCCAGCAGCCCCGGGACAGGGGGGGAGACCCAGTACTTC. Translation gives CASSPGTGGETQYF.

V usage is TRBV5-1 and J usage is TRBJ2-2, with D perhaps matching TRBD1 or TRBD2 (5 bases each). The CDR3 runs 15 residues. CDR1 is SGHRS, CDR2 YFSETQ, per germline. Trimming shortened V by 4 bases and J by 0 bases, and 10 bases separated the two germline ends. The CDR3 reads CASSQRDPNTGELFF. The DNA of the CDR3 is TGCGCCAGCAGCCAAAGGGACCCGAACACCGGGGAGCTGTTTTTT.